This T cell receptor (beta chain) came from a study of CD4 T cells in relation to SARS-CoV-2 and coronaviruses (dated by TCRdb to the early 2020s). Regarding the complete study: Patient-derived lymphoblastoid cell lines were used to map the HLA restriction of shared crossreactive spike epitopes. The study assessed, at the TCR clonotype level, memory CD4+ T cell crossreactivity between SARS-CoV-2 and common cold coronavirus spike proteins. Expansion assays from other donors in the study were sequenced with a different, Illumina-based TCR-beta assay. The Adaptive Biotechnologies TCR-sequencing kit was used to sequence samples from a few pre-COVID donors and the naive versus memory experiments, whereas other data were Illumina-based.

DNA from uncultured naive and memory CD4+ T cells underwent immunoSEQ TCR-beta sequencing at deep resolution. As for how the authors treated the data: During preprocessing, nonproductive sequences were discarded, as were any CDR3s that did not begin with C, did not end with F or W, or were shorter than 7 amino acids. Cultured and uncultured naive and memory CD4+ repertoires were searched for CDR3s previously identified as spike- and CEF-reactive. CDR3 homology was quantified as pairwise Levenshtein distance, calculated with the stringdist R package after three terminal residues were trimmed from each end. TCRdb provides this immuneACCESS table in a form limited to in-frame rearrangements. Some clones are lacking; in checked studies, under half of them reflect an unresolved V gene, and why the rest are absent is not known. V and J calls plus clone size are reproduced from that table; the DNA served to infer D and trimming. The sample includes about 59,000 clones, with 75% to 90% observed a single time. The top ten constitute about 1.5% of the sample.

From the germline V gene (reference sequence), CDR1 is MNHEY and CDR2 is SMNVEV. V ends up 8 bases short and J 1 base short, with an unmatched junction base count of 8. The CDR3 goes from the cysteine to the phenylalanine over 15 residues. Only CDR3 DNA remains: 45 bases, in frame from the first base. CD4+ T cells from unexposed donors were collected before the COVID-19 pandemic (2011-2018). Naive and memory CD4+ T cells were separated from cryopreserved PBMCs through CD4 enrichment, which was followed by EasySep naive CD4+ T cell enrichment. Leukapheresis product for the unexposed donors was bought commercially. Ficoll-Paque PLUS gradient centrifugation was used to isolate PBMCs from either whole blood or leukapheresis product. PBMCs were either cryopreserved at -140 degrees C or used fresh in the expansion assay. The QIAamp Micro DNA Kit was used to extract genomic DNA from the CD4+ T cells. As concerns this clone: Its antigen is still unknown. Base qualities are missing; no much larger clone stands one base away.

Study-level results and caveats: Pre-pandemic and post-infection samples were not both contributed by any donor, so tracing of the source of pre-existing responses was limited. In about 71% of donors, memory CD4+ clonotypes turned up that crossrecognized SARS-CoV-2 and at least one common cold coronavirus spike. Sequencing of naive versus memory cells indicated that the assay detects memory recall responses, not primary responses primed during culture. Crossreactivity analysis was centred on spike protein, so crossreactivity against other viral proteins was not assessed. Significantly weaker SARS-CoV-2-driven expansion was shown by crossreactive clones than by monoreactive clones, consistent with antigenic imprinting. Small numbers of patients and of tested TCRs were a limitation of the study.

This chain joins TRBV27 to TRBJ2-1; 7 bases in the middle match TRBD1. Specimen: memory CD4+ T cells from PBMCs. In light of the paper, this sample's cell subset or site label describes: memory (non-naive) CD4+ T cells. This receptor was identified in a human donor in good health. The encoded CDR3 is CASGDPDRSYNEQFF. The DNA reads as follows: TGTGCCAGCGGCGACCCGGACAGGTCCTACAATGAGCAGTTCTTC.